Below, one TCR beta chain is given with its context. Its target is unknown. The table came from immunoSEQ multiplex PCR; TCRdb's copy has only in-frame clones and leaves some out. The table records about 120,000 clones, around four fifths of them present only once. The data are from a study of a mutant IDH1 vaccine in newly diagnosed glioma. Study-wide background: Sex among treated patients split about 60% male, about 38% female; mean age was roughly 42 years.

The time point is: week 11, during vaccination. A 20-mer mutant IDH1 peptide at 300 ug was injected subcutaneously with topical imiquimod. Each donor presented with a new WHO grade 3 or 4 astrocytoma that tested IDH1-mutant and showed ATRX loss. The CDR3 is 15 residues long. Germline CDR1 KGHSH, CDR2 LQKENI. Trimming took off 1 base at V and 7 bases at J, with 17 bases between the two ends. This chain joins TRBV18 and TRBJ2-7; possibly TRBD2 for D (6 bases). Sample: PBMCs, taken from a glioma patient whose treatment included an IDH1 peptide vaccine. This TCR came from a man aged 35-49 years with glioma. The DNA for the CDR3 is TGTGCCAGCTCACCACAGGGGACTCTGAGGGGTGAGCAGTACTTC. It yields the protein CASSPQGTLRGEQYF.